This T cell receptor (beta chain) was found in a study of CD8+ T cells in alopecia areata. On the study more broadly: Treatment comprised oral tofacitinib, 5 to 10 mg twice daily, in treated patients.

RNA extraction and reverse transcription yielded cDNA as sequencing template. Sequencing was performed with immunoSEQ multiplex PCR; in TCRdb, only in-frame clones are kept and a portion is missing. The data hold about 250,000 clones, with 60% observed a single time. This CDR3 has 12 residues. Germline lookup yields CDR1 SQVTM and CDR2 ANQGSEA. Study results and caveats: There were many expanded lesional clones persisting in scalp and blood during tofacitinib. Affected lesional scalp, above all in alopecia totalis/universalis, was more clonal than normal scalp.

This clone was seen a few times. Its antigen is not known. Noted treatment: oral pan-JAK inhibitor, 5-10 mg twice daily. The investigators collected lesional scalp punch biopsies and peripheral blood from alopecia areata patients. This material consisted of CD4+ T cells sorted from blood, taken between weeks 51 and 52, from a patient treated with tofacitinib. This TCR derives from a human donor with alopecia areata. The chain carries TRBV29-1 and TRBJ1-1; D is unresolved. This chain's CDR3 is CSTEDSGTEAFF. The CDR3 nucleotides read TGCAGTACGGAGGACTCGGGAACTGAAGCTTTCTTT.